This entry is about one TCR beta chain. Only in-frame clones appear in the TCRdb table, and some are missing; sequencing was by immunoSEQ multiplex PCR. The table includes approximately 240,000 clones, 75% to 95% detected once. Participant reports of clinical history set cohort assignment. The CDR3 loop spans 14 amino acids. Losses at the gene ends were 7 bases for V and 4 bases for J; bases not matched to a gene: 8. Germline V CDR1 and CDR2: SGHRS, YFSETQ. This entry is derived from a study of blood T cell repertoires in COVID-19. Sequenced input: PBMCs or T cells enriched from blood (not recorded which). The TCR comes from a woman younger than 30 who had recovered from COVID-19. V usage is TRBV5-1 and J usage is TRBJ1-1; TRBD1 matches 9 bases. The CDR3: CASRDRELFTEAFF. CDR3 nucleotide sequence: TGCGCCAGCCGGGACAGGGAGCTATTCACTGAAGCTTTCTTT.